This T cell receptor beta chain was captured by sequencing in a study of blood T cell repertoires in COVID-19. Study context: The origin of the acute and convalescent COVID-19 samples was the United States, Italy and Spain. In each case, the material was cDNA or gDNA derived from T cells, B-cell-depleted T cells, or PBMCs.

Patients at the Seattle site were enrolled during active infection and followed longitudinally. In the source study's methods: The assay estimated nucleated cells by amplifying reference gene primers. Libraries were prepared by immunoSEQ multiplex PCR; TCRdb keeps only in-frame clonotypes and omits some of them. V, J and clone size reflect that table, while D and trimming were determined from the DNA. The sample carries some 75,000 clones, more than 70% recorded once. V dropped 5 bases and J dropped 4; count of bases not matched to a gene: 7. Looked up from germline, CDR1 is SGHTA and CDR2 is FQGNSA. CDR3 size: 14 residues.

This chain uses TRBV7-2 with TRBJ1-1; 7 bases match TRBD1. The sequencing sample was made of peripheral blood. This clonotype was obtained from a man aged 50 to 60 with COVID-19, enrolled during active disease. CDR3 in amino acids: CASSAQTGITEAFF. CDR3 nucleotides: TGTGCCAGCAGCGCCCAGACAGGGATCACTGAAGCTTTCTTT.